Detailed here is one T cell receptor beta chain. RNA was extracted and reverse transcribed into cDNA as the sequencing template. Here immunoSEQ multiplex PCR was the method, and the copy in TCRdb shows in-frame clones only, minus some. Here the sample spans more than 85,000 clones, under 70% being singletons. The data are from a study of CD8+ T cells in alopecia areata. Noted treatment: oral pan-JAK inhibitor, 5-10 mg twice daily. The CDR3 is 14 amino acids. V was trimmed by 6 bases and J by 0 bases, leaving 9 bases between them. Germline CDR1 is SEHNR and CDR2 is FQNEAQ (reference sequence). This chain uses TRBV7-9 with TRBJ1-5; D might be TRBD1 (5 bases). The source is a human donor with alopecia areata. This specimen consisted of CD8+ T cells sorted from blood, obtained at week 4, from a patient treated with tofacitinib. CDR3 bases: TGTGCCAGCAGAGCCGACAGTAGCAATCAGCCCCAGCATTTT. This codes for CASRADSSNQPQHF.